This TCR beta chain was captured by sequencing in a study of a mutant IDH1 vaccine in newly diagnosed glioma. Turning to the study itself: Sex distribution of treated patients was approximately 60% male and roughly 40% female; mean age was around 40 years. Most patients had radiochemotherapy with temozolomide before enrollment; others had one alone.

The data were produced by immunoSEQ multiplex PCR, yet TCRdb's version contains in-frame clones alone and is incomplete. The table includes about 56,000 clones, about 80% detected once. There are a few counts of this clone. The antigen remains unidentified. Sample time point: week 47, end of study. The investigators gave 300 ug of mutant IDH1 20-mer peptide in each vaccine dose, together with topical imiquimod. The CDR3 has 17 residues. Per the germline V gene, CDR1 is SEHNR and CDR2 is FQNEAQ (reference sequence). With V trimmed by 4 bases and J by 7 bases, 11 bases remained unmatched. The sample consisted of PBMCs, taken from a glioma patient whose treatment included an IDH1 peptide vaccine. The genes are TRBV7-9 and TRBJ2-1; 12 bases line up with TRBD2. This TCR derives from a man aged 50-59 years with glioma. CDR3 loop: CASSSFVASGGVNEQFF. The DNA of the CDR3 is TGTGCCAGCAGCTCATTCGTGGCTAGCGGGGGGGTAAATGAGCAGTTCTTC.